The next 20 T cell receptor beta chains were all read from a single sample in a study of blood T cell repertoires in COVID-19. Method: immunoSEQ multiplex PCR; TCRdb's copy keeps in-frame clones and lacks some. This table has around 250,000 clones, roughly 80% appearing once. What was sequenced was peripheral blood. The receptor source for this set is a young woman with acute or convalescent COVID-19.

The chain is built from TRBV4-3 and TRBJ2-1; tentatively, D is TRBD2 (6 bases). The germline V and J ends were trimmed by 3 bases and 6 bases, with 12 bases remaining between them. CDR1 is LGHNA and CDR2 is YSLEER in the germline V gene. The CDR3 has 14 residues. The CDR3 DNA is TGCGCCAGCAGCCAGAGCTTAGCGGCCAATGAGCAGTTCTTC. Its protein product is CASSQSLAANEQFF.

CDR3 sequence reads: CASSFVGGAGVYEQYF. In DNA, the CDR3 is TGTGCCAGCAGCTTTGTCGGTGGAGCGGGAGTCTACGAGCAGTACTTC. J is TRBJ2-7 and V is TRBV5-6; 8 bases are shared with TRBD2. Germline V gene sequence: CDR1 SGHDT, CDR2 YYEEEE. There are 16 residues in the CDR3. Germline trimming cut 2 bases from V and 3 bases from J; bases unmatched to any gene: 10.

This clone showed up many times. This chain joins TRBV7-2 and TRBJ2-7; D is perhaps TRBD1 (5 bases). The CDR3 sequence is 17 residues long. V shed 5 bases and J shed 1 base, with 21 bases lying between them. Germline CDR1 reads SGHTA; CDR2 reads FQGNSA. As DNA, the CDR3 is TGTGCCAGCAGCCCCCTCGACTGGGCCAGGGCTTCCTACGAGCAGTACTTC. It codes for CASSPLDWARASYEQYF.

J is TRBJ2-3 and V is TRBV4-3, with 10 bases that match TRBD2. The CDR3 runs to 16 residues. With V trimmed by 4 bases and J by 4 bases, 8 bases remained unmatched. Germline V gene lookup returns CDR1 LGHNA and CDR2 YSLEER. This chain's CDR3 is CASSLSGRAIPDTQYF. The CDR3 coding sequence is TGCGCCAGCAGCCTCAGCGGGAGGGCCATCCCAGATACGCAGTATTTT.

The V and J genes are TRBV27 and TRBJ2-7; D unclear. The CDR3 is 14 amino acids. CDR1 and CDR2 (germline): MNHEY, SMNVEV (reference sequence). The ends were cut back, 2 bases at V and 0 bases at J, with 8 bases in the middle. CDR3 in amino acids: CASSLKPLSYEQYF. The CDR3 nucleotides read TGTGCCAGCAGTTTAAAGCCCCTCTCCTACGAGCAGTACTTC.

The CDR3 protein is CASSGGTGGIWDTEAFF. The CDR3 bases are TGTGCCAGCAGTGGGGGGACAGGGGGTATATGGGACACTGAAGCTTTCTTT. The gene calls are TRBV28 and TRBJ1-1; 11 bases align to TRBD1. Looked up from germline, CDR1 is MDHEN and CDR2 is SYDVKM. This CDR3 has 17 amino acids. V lost 5 bases and J lost 3; bases outside the gene matches: 11.

The CDR3 nucleotides read TGTGCCAGCAGCCCGCATGGGCAATACGAGCAGTACTTC. It yields the protein CASSPHGQYEQYF. The genes are TRBV9 and TRBJ2-7; D uncertain. The V and J ends lost 4 bases and 4 bases respectively, with 12 bases between them. CDR3 size: 13 residues. Germline V CDR1 and CDR2: SGDLS, YYNGEE. Variable domain in full (rest from reference TRBV9 and TRBJ2-7): DSGVTQTPKHLITATGQRVTLRCSPRSGDLSVYWYQQSLDQGLQFLIQYYNGEERAKGNILERFSAQQFPDLHSELNLSSLELGDSALYFCASSPHGQYEQYFGPGTRLTVT.

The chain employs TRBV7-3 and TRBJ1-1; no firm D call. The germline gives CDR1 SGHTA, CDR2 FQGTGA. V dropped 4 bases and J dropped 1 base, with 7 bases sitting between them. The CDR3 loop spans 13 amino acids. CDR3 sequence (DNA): TGTGCCAGCAGCTCCTCAGGGAACACTGAAGCTTTCTTT. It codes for CASSSSGNTEAFF.

The CDR3 spells CASSPRAGRRYNEQFF. CDR3 nucleotide sequence: TGTGCCAGCAGCCCTAGGGCGGGACGTCGCTACAATGAGCAGTTCTTC. The V gene is TRBV13, the J gene TRBJ2-1; the D gene is possibly TRBD2 (6 bases). This CDR3 spans 16 amino acids. Germline V gene sequence: CDR1 PRHDT, CDR2 FYEKMQ (reference sequence). V gave up 5 bases and J gave up 3 bases, with 17 bases separating them.

The CDR3 DNA follows: TGTGCCAGCAGCTTAGCAGGGGATCAGCCCCAGCATTTT. The encoded protein is CASSLAGDQPQHF. The V call is TRBV7-9, the J call TRBJ1-5; D possibly corresponds to TRBD1 (5 bases). V lost 0 bases, J lost 5 bases, and 5 bases lay in between. Per germline, CDR1 SEHNR and CDR2 FQNEAQ (reference sequence). CDR3 length: 13 amino acids. The full variable domain, in which reference TRBV7-9 and TRBJ1-5 provide the parts outside the CDR3, is DTGVSQNPRHKITKRGQNVTFRCDPISEHNRLYWYRQTLGQGPEFLTYFQNEAQLEKSRLLSDRFSAERPKGSFSTLEIQRTEQGDSAMYLCASSLAGDQPQHFGDGTRLSIL.

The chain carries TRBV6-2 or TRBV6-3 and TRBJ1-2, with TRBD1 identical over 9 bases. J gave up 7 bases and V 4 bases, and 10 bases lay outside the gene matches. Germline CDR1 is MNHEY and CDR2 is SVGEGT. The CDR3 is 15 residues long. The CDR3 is CASSSPGQGDSGYTF. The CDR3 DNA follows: TGTGCCAGCAGTTCACCGGGACAGGGTGACTCTGGCTACACCTTC.

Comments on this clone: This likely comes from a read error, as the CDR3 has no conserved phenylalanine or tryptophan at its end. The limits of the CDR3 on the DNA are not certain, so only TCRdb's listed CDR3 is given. This CDR3 is CASRPLTGQAFL. The chain recombines TRBV12-3 or TRBV12-4 with TRBJ1-1; whether TRBD1, the table's D call, matches the DNA was not checked. Termini included, the CDR3 measures 12 amino acids.

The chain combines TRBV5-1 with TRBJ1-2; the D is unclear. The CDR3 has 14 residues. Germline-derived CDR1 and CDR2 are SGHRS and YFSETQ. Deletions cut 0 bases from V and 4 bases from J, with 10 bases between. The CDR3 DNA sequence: TGCGCCAGCAGCTTGGTCGACGGGAGCTATGGCTACACCTTC. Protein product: CASSLVDGSYGYTF.

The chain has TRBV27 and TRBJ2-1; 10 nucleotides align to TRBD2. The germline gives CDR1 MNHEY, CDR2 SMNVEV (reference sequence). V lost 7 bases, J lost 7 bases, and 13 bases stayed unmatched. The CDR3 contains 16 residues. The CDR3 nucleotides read TGTGCCAGCAAACCTAAAGCGGGAGGGTTTGGAAATGAGCAGTTCTTC. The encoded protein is CASKPKAGGFGNEQFF.

CDR3 loop: CASNGVPSTDTQYF. The CDR3 bases are TGTGCCAGCAACGGGGTGCCTAGCACAGATACGCAGTATTTT. This chain joins TRBV5-5 and TRBJ2-3; the D gene is possibly TRBD2 (5 bases). The V gene's germline CDR1 is SGHKS and CDR2 YYEKEE (reference sequence). CDR3 length equals 14 residues. Trimming stripped 6 bases from V and 0 bases from J, with 11 bases between. The entire variable domain, with the rest obtained from reference TRBV5-5 and TRBJ2-3, is as follows: DAGVTQSPTHLIKTRGQQVTLRCSPISGHKSVSWYQQVLGQGPQFIFQYYEKEERGRGNFPDRFSARQFPNYSSELNVNALLLGDSALYLCASNGVPSTDTQYFGPGTRLTVL.

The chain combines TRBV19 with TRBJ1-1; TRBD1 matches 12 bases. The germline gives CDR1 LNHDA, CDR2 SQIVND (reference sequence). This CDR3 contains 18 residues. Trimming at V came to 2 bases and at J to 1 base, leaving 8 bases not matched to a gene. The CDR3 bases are TGTGCCAGTAGTATAAAGCCGGGACAGGGGGCCTCGAACACTGAAGCTTTCTTT. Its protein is CASSIKPGQGASNTEAFF.

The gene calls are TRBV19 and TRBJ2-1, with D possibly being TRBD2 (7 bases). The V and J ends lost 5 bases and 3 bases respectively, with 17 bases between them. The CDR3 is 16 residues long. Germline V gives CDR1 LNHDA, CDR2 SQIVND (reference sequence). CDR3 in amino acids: CASSRGGGGRYNEQFF. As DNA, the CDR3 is TGTGCCAGTAGTCGTGGAGGGGGAGGGCGCTACAATGAGCAGTTCTTC.

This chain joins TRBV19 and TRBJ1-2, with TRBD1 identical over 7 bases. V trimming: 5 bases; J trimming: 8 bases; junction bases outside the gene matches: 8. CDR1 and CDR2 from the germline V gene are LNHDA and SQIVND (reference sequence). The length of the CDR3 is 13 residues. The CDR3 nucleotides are TGTGCCAGTAGTGCACAGGGGTTTGGCGGCTACACCTTC. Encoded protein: CASSAQGFGGYTF.

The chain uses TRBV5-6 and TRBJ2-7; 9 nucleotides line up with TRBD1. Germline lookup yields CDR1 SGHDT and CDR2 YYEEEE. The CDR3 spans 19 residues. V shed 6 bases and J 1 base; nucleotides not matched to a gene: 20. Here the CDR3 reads CASIEALGTGSDQSYEQYF. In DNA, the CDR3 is TGTGCCAGCATCGAGGCACTCGGGACAGGGTCTGATCAGTCCTACGAGCAGTACTTC.

CDR3 nucleotide sequence: TGCGCCAGCAGCGATACAGGGGCCCTGAACACTGAAGCTTTCTTT. Protein sequence: CASSDTGALNTEAFF. V usage is TRBV5-1 and J usage is TRBJ1-1, with 7 bases aligning to TRBD1. CDR1 and CDR2 (germline): SGHRS, YFSETQ. This CDR3 has 15 residues. Unmatched junction bases numbered 6, after V lost 4 bases and J lost 0 bases.